This entry is about one T cell receptor (beta chain). Its specificity is not known. These data are taken from a study of post-analysis software for immune sequencing data. Whole-study findings and limits: For normalized Chao1 diversity, multiple sclerosis patients scored significantly lower than controls did. Several TRBV segments were more frequent in patients than controls; TRBV5-6, TRBV5-1 and TRBV20-1 belonged to this group.

Every TCR beta cDNA library bore unique molecular identifiers. cDNA molecules numbering some 500,000 came from approximately 1 to 10 million T cells. One entry per CDR3 protein results from TCRdb running MiXCR on the PCR reads. Of roughly 800,000 distinct CDR3 sequences listed, about 32% are singletons. Trimming took off 0 bases at V and 5 bases at J, with 10 bases between the two ends. The CDR3 has 14 residues. Germline V gives CDR1 MNHNS, CDR2 SASEGT. Sequencing was done on a sample of blood. The receptor's source is a girl under 18 with multiple sclerosis. This chain links TRBV6-1 with TRBJ2-5, with D possibly TRBD1 on 5 matching bases. The CDR3 reads CASSEAPGFETQYF. CDR3 bases: TGTGCCAGCAGTGAAGCTCCAGGGTTTGAGACCCAGTACTTC.